What follows is one T cell receptor beta chain and its context. Antigen: not known. The sample comes from a study of cytomegalovirus exposure and HLA in healthy donors. Overall study: Roughly 85 million unique TCRs from HLA-typed donors were held in an early release of data.

Healthy bone marrow donors formed the donor group. Amplification used 60 Vbeta primers and 13 Jbeta primers. The data were produced by immunoSEQ multiplex PCR, yet TCRdb's version contains in-frame clones alone and is incomplete. Found here are 180,000 or so clones, 75% to 85% of them singletons; the top ten hold roughly 1.4%. General study findings and limits: Some public TCRs appeared in many individuals, while most sequences were rare.

Germline V CDR1 and CDR2: LNHDA, SQIVND (reference sequence). This CDR3 region has 16 residues. Deletions cut 3 bases from V and 1 base from J, with 13 bases between. This chain joins TRBV19 and TRBJ1-5; D is uncertain. Sequencing was done on a sample of PBMCs. The receptor was isolated from a man aged 18 to 29 in good health and CMV-seronegative. Here the CDR3 DNA reads TGTGCCAGTAGTATCTGGGAAGGGAGGAGCAATCAGCCCCAGCATTTT. It is translated as CASSIWEGRSNQPQHF.